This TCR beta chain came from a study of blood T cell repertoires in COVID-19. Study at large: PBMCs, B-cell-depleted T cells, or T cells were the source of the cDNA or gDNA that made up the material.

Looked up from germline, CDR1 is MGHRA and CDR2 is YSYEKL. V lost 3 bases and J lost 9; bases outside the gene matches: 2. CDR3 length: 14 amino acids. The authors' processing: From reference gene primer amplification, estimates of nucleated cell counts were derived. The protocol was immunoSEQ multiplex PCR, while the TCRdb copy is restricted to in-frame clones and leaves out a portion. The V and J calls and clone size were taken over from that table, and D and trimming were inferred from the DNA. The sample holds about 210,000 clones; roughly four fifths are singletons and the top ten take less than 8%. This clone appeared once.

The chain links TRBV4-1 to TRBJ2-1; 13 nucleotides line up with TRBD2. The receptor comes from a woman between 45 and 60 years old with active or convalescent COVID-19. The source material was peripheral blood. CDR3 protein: CASSHGLAGVEQFF. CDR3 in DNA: TGCGCCAGCAGCCACGGACTAGCGGGAGTTGAGCAGTTCTTC.